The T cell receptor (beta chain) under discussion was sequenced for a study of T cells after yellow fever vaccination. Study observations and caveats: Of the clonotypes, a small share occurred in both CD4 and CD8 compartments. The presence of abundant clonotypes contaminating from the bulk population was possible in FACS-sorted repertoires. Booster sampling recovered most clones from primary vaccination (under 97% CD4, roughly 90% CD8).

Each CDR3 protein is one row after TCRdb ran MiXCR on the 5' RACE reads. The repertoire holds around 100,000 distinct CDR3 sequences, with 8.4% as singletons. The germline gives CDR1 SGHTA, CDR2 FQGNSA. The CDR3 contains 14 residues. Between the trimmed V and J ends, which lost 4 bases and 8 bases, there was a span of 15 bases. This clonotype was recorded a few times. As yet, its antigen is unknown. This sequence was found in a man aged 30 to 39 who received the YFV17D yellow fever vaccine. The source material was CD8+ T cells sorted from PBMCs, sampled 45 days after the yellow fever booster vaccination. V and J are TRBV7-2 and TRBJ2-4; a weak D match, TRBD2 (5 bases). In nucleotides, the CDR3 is TGTGCCAGCAGCTACGATCTGCCTAGCCACATTCAGTACTTC. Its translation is CASSYDLPSHIQYF.